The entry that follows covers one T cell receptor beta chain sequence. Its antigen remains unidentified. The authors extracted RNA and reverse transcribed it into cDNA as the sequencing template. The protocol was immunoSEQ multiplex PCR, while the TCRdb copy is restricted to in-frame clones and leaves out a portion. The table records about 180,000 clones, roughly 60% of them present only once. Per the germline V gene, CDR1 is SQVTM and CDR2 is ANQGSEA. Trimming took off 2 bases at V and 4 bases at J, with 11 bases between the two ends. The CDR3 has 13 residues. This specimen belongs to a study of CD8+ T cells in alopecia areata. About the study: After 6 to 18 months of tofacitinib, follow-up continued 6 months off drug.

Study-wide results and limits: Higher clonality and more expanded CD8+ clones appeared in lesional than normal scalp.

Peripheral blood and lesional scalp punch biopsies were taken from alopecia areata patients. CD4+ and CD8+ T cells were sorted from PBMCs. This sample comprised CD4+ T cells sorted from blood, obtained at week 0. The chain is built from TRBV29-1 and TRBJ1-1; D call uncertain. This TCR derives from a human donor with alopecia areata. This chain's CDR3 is CSVESGQSTEAFF. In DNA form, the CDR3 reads TGCAGCGTTGAATCTGGGCAATCCACTGAAGCTTTCTTT.